This T cell receptor (beta chain) derives from a study of brain metastases from non-small cell lung cancer. Whole-study findings and limits: T-cell infiltration was lower in brain metastases than primaries (P < 0.001). Paired brain metastases and primary tumors largely shared TCR repertoires. In around 66% of brain metastases, T-cell clones were expanded compared with matched primary tumors.

Note on this clone: Its antigen is unidentified.

Germline CDR1 is MDHEN and CDR2 is SYDVKM. Trimming left V 7 bases short and J 5 bases short, with 8 bases between. The CDR3 is made up of 11 amino acids. Clones were sequenced by immunoSEQ multiplex PCR, and TCRdb holds only the in-frame ones, with some missing. The table lists around 1,000 clones, around 90% of them singletons. This chain connects TRBV28 to TRBJ1-1; the D is unclear. What was sequenced was primary lung tumor tissue. The clonotype was recovered from a donor at least 40 years old with non-small cell lung cancer. The CDR3 spells CASTGRTEAFF. The DNA of the CDR3 is TGTGCCAGCACCGGACGGACTGAAGCTTTCTTT.